These T cell receptor beta chains were read from a single sample in a study of T cell changes during pregnancy in multiple sclerosis. Profiling relied on immunoSEQ multiplex PCR, and the TCRdb table lists in-frame clones only, not all of them. The sample holds about 77,000 clones, 90% to 95% seen once. Sequencing used peripheral blood, obtained after pregnancy. All receptors come from a female donor in good health, enrolled as a control in a pregnancy study. CDR3s include the opening cysteine and the closing phenylalanine or tryptophan. A D gene is named only where the DNA matches it firmly. Size is omitted from some rows. Given values are once, few, many or a class for expanded clones.

clone_size j_call d_call v_call cdr3_length cdr3_aa cdr3_nt
few TRBJ1-4 NA TRBV7-6 15 CASSLPQSGDEKLFF TGTGCCAGCAGCTTACCCCAGTCCGGAGATGAAAAACTGTTTTTT
NA TRBJ2-6 NA TRBV12-5 14 CASGQGSGANVLTF TGTGCTAGTGGGCAGGGATCCGGGGCCAACGTCCTGACTTTC
few TRBJ1-1 NA TRBV29-1 12 CSVEGGGPGAFF TGCAGCGTTGAGGGCGGGGGGCCTGGAGCTTTCTTT
NA TRBJ2-1 TRBD2 TRBV7-9 19 CASSLDARREGNSYNEQFF TGTGCCAGCAGCTTAGACGCGCGGCGGGAGGGTAACTCCTACAATGAGCAGTTCTTC
NA TRBJ2-1 NA TRBV11-2 18 CASSRKTRGQMLGNEQFF TGTGCCAGCAGCCGTAAGACCCGAGGACAGATGCTTGGAAATGAGCAGTTCTTC
once TRBJ1-2 TRBD1 TRBV28 13 CASSLTGWNGYTF TGTGCCAGCAGTTTGACAGGGTGGAATGGCTACACCTTC
NA TRBJ1-4 TRBD1 TRBV28 15 CASSVPQGASEKLFF TGTGCCAGCAGTGTACCACAGGGGGCCAGTGAAAAACTGTTTTTT
NA TRBJ2-4 NA TRBV2 12 CASRGQGNIQYF TGTGCCAGCAGGGGGCAAGGGAACATTCAGTACTTC
once TRBJ1-4 TRBD1 TRBV7-8 15 CASSASTGAGEKLFF TGTGCCAGCAGCGCAAGTACAGGGGCCGGGGAAAAACTGTTTTTT
NA TRBJ2-5 TRBD2 TRBV7-9 14 CASSSERDWETQYF TGTGCCAGCAGCTCCGAGCGGGATTGGGAGACCCAGTACTTC
NA TRBJ2-1 NA TRBV5-4 15 CASSYYRFSYNEQFF TGTGCCAGCAGCTACTACAGGTTCTCCTACAATGAGCAGTTCTTC
NA TRBJ2-1 NA TRBV7-8 10 CASSRGLLVF TGTGCCAGCTCCCGCGGGCTACTAGTCTTC
NA TRBJ2-1 TRBD2 TRBV6-5 14 CASSSPLAGGEQFF TGTGCCAGCAGTTCTCCCCTAGCGGGAGGTGAGCAGTTCTTC
NA TRBJ1-1 TRBD1 TRBV7-8 16 CASSLGSTGVYSEAFF TGTGCCAGCAGCTTAGGGTCGACAGGGGTTTACTCTGAAGCTTTCTTT
NA TRBJ2-7 NA TRBV10-3 14 CAISEYVISYEQYF TGTGCCATCAGTGAGTATGTCATCTCCTACGAGCAGTACTTC
NA TRBJ2-2 NA TRBV7-2 16 CASSLVPSDYTGELFF TGTGCCAGCAGCTTAGTTCCCAGCGATTACACCGGGGAGCTGTTTTTT
once TRBJ2-1 NA TRBV2 11 CASSYAGEQFF TGTGCCAGCAGTTACGCGGGTGAGCAGTTCTTC
NA TRBJ2-5 TRBD2 TRBV7-9 17 CASFRLAGGPYQETQYF TGTGCCAGCTTCCGACTAGCGGGGGGCCCGTACCAAGAGACCCAGTACTTC
NA TRBJ2-5 NA TRBV5-1 14 CASQKGTVQETQYF TGCGCCAGCCAAAAGGGGACTGTCCAAGAGACCCAGTACTTC
NA TRBJ2-2 TRBD2 TRBV5-1 15 CASRPTSGSTGELFF TGCGCCAGCAGGCCGACTAGCGGTTCCACCGGGGAGCTGTTTTTT
NA TRBJ2-5 NA TRBV2 14 CASRGLTVQETQYF TGTGCCAGCAGAGGCCTGACAGTCCAAGAGACCCAGTACTTC
NA TRBJ1-1 NA TRBV15 14 CATSRFRTTPEAFF TGTGCCACCAGCAGGTTTCGGACAACACCCGAAGCTTTCTTT
NA TRBJ2-1 TRBD2 TRBV7-2 16 CASSLAHLREGTRQFF TGTGCCAGCAGCTTAGCCCACCTGCGGGAGGGCACCCGACAGTTCTTC
NA TRBJ2-7 NA TRBV7-2 13 CASTTRSSYEQYF TGTGCCAGCACTACGAGGAGCTCCTACGAGCAGTACTTC
NA TRBJ1-1 NA TRBV6-5 15 CASRISGISNTEAFF TGTGCCAGCCGCATTTCGGGGATCTCGAACACTGAAGCTTTCTTT
NA TRBJ2-7 NA TRBV5-8 16 CASSLDGGTGSYEQYF TGTGCCAGCAGCTTGGATGGGGGCACCGGCTCCTACGAGCAGTACTTC
NA TRBJ2-2 TRBD2 TRBV9 16 CASRAGISPNTGELFF TGTGCCAGCAGAGCGGGAATCAGCCCGAACACCGGGGAGCTGTTTTTT
once TRBJ2-3 TRBD2 TRBV28 14 CASSLAGVTDTQYF TGTGCCAGCAGTTTAGCGGGAGTCACAGATACGCAGTATTTT
NA TRBJ2-5 TRBD2 TRBV19 14 CASSLSGGTETQYF TGTGCCAGTAGTCTTAGCGGGGGCACGGAGACCCAGTACTTC
NA TRBJ2-2 NA TRBV9 16 CASSETGQPNTGELFF TGTGCCAGCAGCGAAACCGGACAGCCGAACACCGGGGAGCTGTTTTTT
once TRBJ2-3 TRBD2 TRBV19 15 CATNLRGGRTDTQYF TGTGCCACCAATCTAAGAGGCGGGAGGACAGATACGCAGTATTTT
NA TRBJ1-4 TRBD1 TRBV18 18 CASSPYGTAEGTNEKLFF TGTGCCAGCTCACCTTACGGGACAGCAGAGGGGACTAATGAAAAACTGTTTTTT
NA TRBJ2-6 NA TRBV15 18 CATSRVGQGLAGANVLTF TGTGCCACCAGCAGAGTCGGCCAGGGACTGGCCGGGGCCAACGTCCTGACTTTC
once TRBJ2-3 NA TRBV7-8 14 CASSLGQSTDTQYF TGTGCCAGCAGCTTAGGGCAGTCCACAGATACGCAGTATTTT
NA TRBJ2-5 TRBD1 TRBV11-2 14 CASSQDRGIETQYF TGTGCCAGCAGCCAGGACAGGGGGATAGAGACCCAGTACTTC
NA TRBJ2-2 NA TRBV2 15 CASSEGIGGTGELFF TGTGCCAGCAGTGAAGGAATAGGGGGCACCGGGGAGCTGTTTTTT
NA TRBJ2-7 NA TRBV30 12 CAWTTGYHEQYF TGTGCCTGGACCACAGGGTACCACGAGCAGTACTTC
NA TRBJ2-5 TRBD1 TRBV6-1 13 CASSGTGFETQYF TGTGCCAGCAGTGGGACAGGGTTTGAGACCCAGTACTTC
NA TRBJ1-6 TRBD1 TRBV19 15 CASSIGGQGNSPLHF TGTGCCAGTAGTATTGGGGGACAGGGGAATTCACCCCTCCACTTT
NA TRBJ2-7 TRBD1 TRBV19 15 CASSIRTGVRGEQYF TGTGCCAGTAGTATTCGAACAGGGGTGAGGGGTGAGCAGTACTTC
NA TRBJ1-1 NA TRBV19 12 CASSGQHTEAFF TGTGCCAGTAGTGGACAGCACACTGAAGCTTTCTTT
NA TRBJ1-2 NA TRBV7-8 18 CASSLARGGVGPNYGYTF TGTGCCAGCAGCTTAGCGCGGGGGGGCGTAGGACCTAACTATGGCTACACCTTC
once TRBJ2-7 NA TRBV6-1 11 CASSVEREQYF TGTGCCAGCAGTGTTGAGAGAGAGCAGTACTTC
NA TRBJ2-5 TRBD2 TRBV7-2 15 CASSLGTSGQETQYF TGTGCCAGCAGCCTTGGGACTAGCGGTCAAGAGACCCAGTACTTC
NA TRBJ2-7 TRBD1 TRBV7-6 13 CASSQGTGREQYF TGTGCCAGCAGCCAAGGGACAGGTCGGGAGCAGTACTTC
NA TRBJ1-2 NA TRBV18 14 CASSPSQDNYGYTF TGTGCCAGCTCCCCCTCCCAGGATAACTATGGCTACACCTTC